The subject of this entry is one T cell receptor (beta chain). Its antigen is currently unknown. The data were obtained in a study of blood T cells in healthy people across ages. Findings and limits, study-wide: Diversity estimates from one million T cells were considered underestimates. A roughly linear fall in TCR beta diversity per million T cells was seen with increasing age.

This CDR3 region has 13 residues. V dropped 4 bases and J dropped 5 bases, with 13 bases sitting between them. Per germline, CDR1 SGHKS and CDR2 YYEKEE (reference sequence). A J-beta primer mix and a sample-barcoded 5' primer were used in a second PCR of roughly 6 to 12 cycles. Via MiXCR, TCRdb re-called the 5' RACE reads, giving one row per CDR3 protein. Found here are hundreds of thousands of distinct CDR3 sequences, 45% to 55% of them singletons; the top ten hold around 24%. This TCR derives from an elderly man in good health. The chain has TRBV5-5 and TRBJ2-7; weak D call: TRBD2 (5 bases). Source material: blood. Written as DNA, the CDR3 is TGTGCCAGCAGCCCCGGCATGCGGGACGAGCAGTACTTC. Protein product: CASSPGMRDEQYF. Complete variable domain (other parts from reference TRBV5-5 and TRBJ2-7): DAGVTQSPTHLIKTRGQQVTLRCSPISGHKSVSWYQQVLGQGPQFIFQYYEKEERGRGNFPDRFSARQFPNYSSELNVNALLLGDSALYLCASSPGMRDEQYFGPGTRLTVT.